The TCR beta chain under discussion was sequenced for a study of T-cell memory formation after mild COVID-19. Study summary: Most TCR clusters belonged to a single donor. Findings and caveats of the study: Contracting clones localized mainly to CM and EM when CD4+ and mainly to EMRA when CD8+.

This clonotype was detected a few times. Its target is not known. 5'RACE with constant-segment primers built TCRalpha and TCRbeta cDNA libraries with UMIs. TCRdb processed the 5' RACE reads anew with MiXCR; each CDR3 protein has one entry. The table shows about 560,000 distinct CDR3 sequences, with approximately 18% occurring only once. In germline, CDR1 is SEHNR, CDR2 FQNEAQ (reference sequence). The V segment lost 0 bases and the J segment 8 bases; nucleotides outside the gene matches: 8. The CDR3 loop spans 15 amino acids. The sample was PBMCs or a T cell subset sorted from them (not recorded which). The receptor was isolated from an adult woman who had mild COVID-19 (a few samples of this study predate the infection). Cell type and time point are not known. The chain links TRBV7-9 to TRBJ1-2; 8 positions agree with TRBD1. DNA for the CDR3: TGTGCCAGCAGCTTAGCCACAGGGGGGATACTGGGCTACACCTTC. Amino acids: CASSLATGGILGYTF.